This T cell receptor beta chain originates from a study of blood T cell repertoires in COVID-19. Study background: Sites across the United States, Italy and Spain contributed samples from acute and convalescent COVID-19. Sample material is recorded as cDNA or gDNA derived from T cells, B-cell-depleted T cells, or PBMCs.

In the authors' methods: Using reference gene primer amplification, nucleated cell counts were estimated. The protocol was immunoSEQ multiplex PCR, while the TCRdb copy is restricted to in-frame clones and leaves out a portion. That table gives V, J and clone size, and the DNA gave D and trimming. The sample lists 150,000 to 200,000 clones; over 75% were seen once. The CDR3 spans 16 residues. Germline CDR1 and CDR2: MGHRA and YSYEKL. V dropped 0 bases and J dropped 6 bases, with 18 bases sitting between them. The receptor's source is a woman aged 65 to 85 with acute or convalescent COVID-19. Sequenced input: peripheral blood. The chain couples TRBV4-1 to TRBJ2-7, with D possibly matching TRBD2 (7 bases). The CDR3 here is CASSQDQSGGKPEQYF. The CDR3 DNA reads as TGCGCCAGCAGCCAAGATCAGTCGGGGGGCAAACCCGAGCAGTACTTC.